This TCR beta chain was captured in a study of tumor-infiltrating lymphocytes in primary liver carcinoma. Study observations and caveats: Reduced overlap was seen in tumor-adjacent and tumor-blood pairs versus tumor region pairs.

This clonotype was observed a handful of times. Its antigen is not known. DNA and RNA were both co-extracted from 20-30 mg of bulk tissue that had not been sorted. Trimming stripped 4 bases from V and 6 bases from J, with 7 bases between. Germline assignment: CDR1 GTSNPN and CDR2 SVGIG (reference sequence). The CDR3 is 11 amino acids. TCR beta cDNA came from about 470 ng total RNA, primed with a constant-region primer. Three nested multiplex PCR rounds, a slightly modified ARM-PCR, produced the libraries for TCR beta. The study ran its first two PCR rounds for roughly 9 cycles each, using TRBV1-TRBV30 forward primers and a C-beta reverse primer. TCRdb used MiXCR to reprocess the multiplex PCR reads, holding one entry per CDR3 protein. The table lists 40,000 to 45,000 distinct CDR3 sequences, 73% of them singletons.

Sequenced input: liver tumor tissue from sampling region 2. Subset given: tumor region T2, inferior pole. This sequence was found in a man aged 35 to 55 with primary liver carcinoma and hepatitis B virus infection. V is TRBV30 and J is TRBJ2-1; the D is unclear. CDR3 sequence reads: CAWNLLNEQFF. In nucleotides, the CDR3 is TGTGCCTGGAATCTACTCAATGAGCAGTTCTTC.